Given below is one TCR beta chain in context. What it binds is unknown. These data belong to a study of beta chain features in type 1 diabetes. Whole-study results and caveats: Among all four CD4+ subsets, Type 1 diabetes patients had TCRB CDR3s that were moderately but significantly shorter. Sequencing of cDNA might inflate the share of cells that strongly express TCR.

Expressed TCRB transcripts got sequenced, as all isolated RNA was reverse transcribed. Generated by immunoSEQ multiplex PCR, the TCRdb table keeps only in-frame clones and is missing some. The sample yields about 740,000 clones, roughly 13% seen once. V was clipped by 10 bases and J by 0 bases, with 11 bases between them. The CDR3 loop spans 13 amino acids. Germline-derived CDR1 and CDR2 are LNHDA and SQIVND (reference sequence). Material for sequencing was naive CD4+ T cells from blood. The chain couples TRBV19 to TRBJ2-3, with D possibly matching TRBD1 (5 bases). The origin of this receptor is a man between 18 and 29 years old with type 1 diabetes. The CDR3 DNA follows: TGTGCCACCTCCCAGGGTAGCACAGATACGCAGTATTTT. Translated: CATSQGSTDTQYF.